A selection of T cell receptor beta chains follows, all from one sample in a study of T cells in Graves' hyperthyroidism and ophthalmopathy. MiXCR was run by TCRdb on the multiplex PCR reads, yielding one entry per CDR3 protein. The repertoire has some 440,000 distinct CDR3 sequences, more than 15% of them found once; the top ten carry around an eighth. Material for sequencing was blood. These receptors were collected from a woman aged 18-29 years with Graves' hyperthyroidism. The CDR3 runs from the conserved cysteine through the conserved F or W. Fields, in order: clone size, J gene, D gene, CDR3 length, V gene, CDR3 DNA, CDR3 protein. D genes are given only for firm matches. Some rows have no size entry. The others give once, few or many, or a class for an expanded clone.

size: few; J: TRBJ1-6; D: TRBD1; length: 15; V: TRBV5-4; DNA: TGTGCCAGCAGCTTGGCCAACAGGGGGAATTCACCCCTCCACTTT; CDR3: CASSLANRGNSPLHF
size: many; J: TRBJ1-1; D: TRBD1; length: 15; V: TRBV7-2; DNA: TGTGCCAGCAGCACTGGGACAGGGGGCAACGCTGAAGCTTTCTTT; CDR3: CASSTGTGGNAEAFF
size: NA; J: TRBJ1-6; D: NA; length: 16; V: TRBV4-1; DNA: TGCGCCAGCAGCCGGCCCCCGCAGGCAGATAATTCACCCCTCCACTTT; CDR3: CASSRPPQADNSPLHF
size: NA; J: TRBJ1-1; D: NA; length: 14; V: TRBV6-2/TRBV6-3; DNA: TGTGCCAGCAGAGAGGGGAGTATGAACACTGAAGCTTTCTTT; CDR3: CASREGSMNTEAFF
size: NA; J: TRBJ1-1; D: TRBD1; length: 22; V: TRBV24-1; DNA: TGTGCCACCAGTGATTCTTTATGGTCGGCCTACGAACACAGACAGGGGAACACTGAAGCTTTCTTT; CDR3: CATSDSLWSAYEHRQGNTEAFF
size: NA; J: TRBJ2-1; D: NA; length: 15; V: TRBV20-1; DNA: TGCAGTGCCAGGGCCGGAAGTAGCTCCTACAATGAGCAGTTCTTC; CDR3: CSARAGSSSYNEQFF
size: NA; J: TRBJ2-2; D: TRBD2; length: 17; V: TRBV10-3; DNA: TGTGCCATCAGTGGGGGACTAGCGGGAGCGAACACCGGGGAGCTGTTTTTT; CDR3: CAISGGLAGANTGELFF
size: NA; J: TRBJ1-3; D: NA; length: 15; V: TRBV2; DNA: TGTGCCAGCAGTAATACAGGGACCTCCGGAAACACCATATATTTT; CDR3: CASSNTGTSGNTIYF
size: NA; J: TRBJ1-2; D: TRBD1; length: 15; V: TRBV14; DNA: TGTGCCAGCAGCCAAGACGGACAGGGGATCGATGGCTACACCTTC; CDR3: CASSQDGQGIDGYTF
size: NA; J: TRBJ1-3; D: NA; length: 14; V: TRBV28; DNA: TGTGCCAGCAGCCAACCCGCAACTGGAAACACCATATATTTT; CDR3: CASSQPATGNTIYF
size: few; J: TRBJ2-4; D: NA; length: 20; V: TRBV9; DNA: TGTGCCAGCAGCGTATTGAGTGTCCCGAAGGTCATCAAGAACTTAAACATTCAGTACTTC; CDR3: CASSVLSVPKVIKNLNIQYF
size: NA; J: TRBJ1-3; D: NA; length: 17; V: TRBV6-6; DNA: TGTGCCAGCAGTTACTCGGTGCCGGGGGCTTCGGGAAACACCATATATTTT; CDR3: CASSYSVPGASGNTIYF
size: NA; J: TRBJ1-2; D: TRBD1; length: 12; V: TRBV19; DNA: TGTGCCACCAGGGGGGAGCTCGCTGGCTACACCTTC; CDR3: CATRGELAGYTF
size: many; J: TRBJ2-1; D: TRBD1; length: 13; V: TRBV7-8; DNA: TGTGCCAGCAGCTTTCGACAGGGCAATGAGCAGTTCTTC; CDR3: CASSFRQGNEQFF
size: NA; J: TRBJ2-1; D: TRBD2; length: 16; V: TRBV3-1; DNA: TGTGCCAGCAGCTCAACTAGCGGGAGGGGATACAATGAGCAGTTCTTC; CDR3: CASSSTSGRGYNEQFF
size: many; J: TRBJ1-3; D: NA; length: 15; V: TRBV28; DNA: TGTGCCAGCACCGCGGGACACCGCTCTGGAAACACCATATATTTT; CDR3: CASTAGHRSGNTIYF
size: NA; J: TRBJ2-7; D: TRBD2; length: 15; V: TRBV12-3/TRBV12-4; DNA: TGTGCCAGCAGCTGGACTAGCGGGGAAACCTACGAGCAGTACTTC; CDR3: CASSWTSGETYEQYF
size: many; J: TRBJ2-2; D: NA; length: 18; V: TRBV6-2/TRBV6-3; DNA: TGTGCCAGCAGTTACTCGATAGTTAGGCCGACGAACACCGGGGAGCTGTTTTTT; CDR3: CASSYSIVRPTNTGELFF
size: many; J: TRBJ1-1; D: NA; length: 14; V: TRBV28; DNA: TGTGCCAGCCTTCGACCCTCCATGAACACTGAAGCTTTCTTT; CDR3: CASLRPSMNTEAFF
size: few; J: TRBJ2-7; D: TRBD2; length: 15; V: TRBV3-1; DNA: TGTGCCAGCAGCAGTAGCGGGGGGCCTAACTACGAGCAGTACTTC; CDR3: CASSSSGGPNYEQYF
size: many; J: TRBJ2-7; D: NA; length: 14; V: TRBV3-1; DNA: TGTGCCAGCAGCCGGGCCTGGGGGAGCTACGAGCAGTACTTC; CDR3: CASSRAWGSYEQYF
size: NA; J: TRBJ2-7; D: NA; length: 12; V: TRBV7-7; DNA: TGTGCTAGCAGCCCTGGGGGGCACGAGCAGTACTTC; CDR3: CASSPGGHEQYF
size: many; J: TRBJ1-5; D: NA; length: 18; V: TRBV2; DNA: TGTGCCAGCAGTTTGGGTGGCCCGGCGGTATATAGCAATCAGCCCCAGCATTTT; CDR3: CASSLGGPAVYSNQPQHF
size: many; J: TRBJ2-7; D: NA; length: 15; V: TRBV15; DNA: TGTGCCACCAGCAGGGCGGGACGTAAAACCTACGAGCAGTACTTC; CDR3: CATSRAGRKTYEQYF
size: many; J: TRBJ2-5; D: NA; length: 16; V: TRBV7-9; DNA: TGTGCCAGCAGCTCCATAACTTGGGTCGGGCGAGAGACCCAGTACTTC; CDR3: CASSSITWVGRETQYF
size: NA; J: TRBJ1-6; D: NA; length: 17; V: TRBV12-3/TRBV12-4; DNA: TGTGCCAGCAGTTCAACTTTGACGGGACAACTAAATTCACCCCTCCACTTT; CDR3: CASSSTLTGQLNSPLHF
size: NA; J: TRBJ2-7; D: NA; length: 14; V: TRBV6-5; DNA: TGTGCCAGCAGTTATGAACGGTACACCTACGAGCAGTACTTC; CDR3: CASSYERYTYEQYF
size: once; J: TRBJ1-1; D: TRBD1; length: 13; V: TRBV11-2; DNA: TGTGCCAGCAGCTATCGACAGGGGGGGGAAGCTTTCTTT; CDR3: CASSYRQGGEAFF
size: NA; J: TRBJ2-1; D: NA; length: 13; V: TRBV7-9; DNA: TGTGCCAGCAGCTCCCCAGTGCGCAATGAGCAGTTCTTC; CDR3: CASSSPVRNEQFF
size: NA; J: TRBJ2-3; D: TRBD2; length: 16; V: TRBV20-1; DNA: TGCAGTGCGCGGGCACGACTAGCGGGGGGCGCAGATACGCAGTATTTT; CDR3: CSARARLAGGADTQYF
size: many; J: TRBJ2-7; D: TRBD2; length: 16; V: TRBV7-3; DNA: TGTGCCAGCAGCTTATCGTCGGCGGGAGGGCCACACGAGCAGTACTTC; CDR3: CASSLSSAGGPHEQYF
size: many; J: TRBJ2-7; D: TRBD2; length: 16; V: TRBV28; DNA: TGTGCCAGCAGAGGGGCTAGCGGGAGTTCCTCCTACGAGCAGTACTTC; CDR3: CASRGASGSSSYEQYF
size: many; J: TRBJ1-3; D: TRBD1; length: 15; V: TRBV28; DNA: TGTGCCAGCAGTAGGGACAGTCACTCTGGAAACACCATATATTTT; CDR3: CASSRDSHSGNTIYF
size: many; J: TRBJ2-3; D: NA; length: 16; V: TRBV12-3/TRBV12-4; DNA: TGTGCCAGCAGTTTATGGGCAGGGGAGATCCCAGATACGCAGTATTTT; CDR3: CASSLWAGEIPDTQYF
size: NA; J: TRBJ2-3; D: TRBD1; length: 18; V: TRBV12-5; DNA: TGTGCTAGTGTTCTCTCCCCCAAACAGGGGGTAAATCCTGGTGGGCAGTATTTT; CDR3: CASVLSPKQGVNPGGQYF